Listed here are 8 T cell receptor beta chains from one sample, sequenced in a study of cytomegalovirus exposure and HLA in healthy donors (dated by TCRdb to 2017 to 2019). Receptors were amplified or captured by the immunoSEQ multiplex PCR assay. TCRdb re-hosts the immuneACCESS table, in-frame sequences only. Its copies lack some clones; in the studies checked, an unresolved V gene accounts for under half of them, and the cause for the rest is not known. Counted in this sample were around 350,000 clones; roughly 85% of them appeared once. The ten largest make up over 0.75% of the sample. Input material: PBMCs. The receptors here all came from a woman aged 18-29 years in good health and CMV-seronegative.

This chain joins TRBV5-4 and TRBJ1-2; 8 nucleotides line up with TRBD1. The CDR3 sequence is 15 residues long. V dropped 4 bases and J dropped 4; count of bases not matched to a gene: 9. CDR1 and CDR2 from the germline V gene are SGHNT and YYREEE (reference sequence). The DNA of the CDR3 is TGTGCCAGCAGCCCCCCCCAGGGGGCGGGCTATGGCTACACCTTC. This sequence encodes CASSPPQGAGYGYTF.

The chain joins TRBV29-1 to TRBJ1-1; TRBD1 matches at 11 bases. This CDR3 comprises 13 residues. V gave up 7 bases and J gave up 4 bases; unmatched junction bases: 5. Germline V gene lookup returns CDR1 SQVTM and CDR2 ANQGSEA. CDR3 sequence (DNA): TGCAGCGGCGGACAGGGGGCGCCCACTGAAGCTTTCTTT. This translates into CSGGQGAPTEAFF. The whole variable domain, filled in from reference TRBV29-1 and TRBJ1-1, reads SAVISQKPSRDICQRGTSLTIQCQVDSQVTMMFWYRQQPGQSLTLIATANQGSEATYESGFVIDKFPISRPNLTFSTLTVSNMSPEDSSIYLCSGGQGAPTEAFFGQGTRLTVV.

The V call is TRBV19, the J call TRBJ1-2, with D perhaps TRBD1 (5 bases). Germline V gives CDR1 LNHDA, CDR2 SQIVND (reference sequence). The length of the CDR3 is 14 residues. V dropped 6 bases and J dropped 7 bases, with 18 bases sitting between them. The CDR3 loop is CASSVPGLNFGYTF. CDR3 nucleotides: TGTGCCAGTAGCGTACCGGGACTAAATTTTGGCTACACCTTC.

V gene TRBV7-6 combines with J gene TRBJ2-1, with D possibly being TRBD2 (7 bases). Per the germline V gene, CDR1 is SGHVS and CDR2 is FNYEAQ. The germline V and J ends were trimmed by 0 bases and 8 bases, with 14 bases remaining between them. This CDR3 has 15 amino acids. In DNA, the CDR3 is TGTGCCAGCAGCTTAGCGGGGGGGCCCCTCGATGAGCAGTTCTTC. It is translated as CASSLAGGPLDEQFF.

This CDR3 reads CASSSGQGKNTEAFF. Here the CDR3 DNA reads TGTGCCAGCAGCTCAGGACAGGGAAAGAACACTGAAGCTTTCTTT. The rearrangement joins TRBV11-3 to TRBJ1-1, with 8 bases matching TRBD1. Trimming took 4 bases from V and 1 from J; bases not matched to a gene: 5. CDR3 length equals 15 residues. Germline V gene data show CDR1 as SGHNT and CDR2 as YENEEA.

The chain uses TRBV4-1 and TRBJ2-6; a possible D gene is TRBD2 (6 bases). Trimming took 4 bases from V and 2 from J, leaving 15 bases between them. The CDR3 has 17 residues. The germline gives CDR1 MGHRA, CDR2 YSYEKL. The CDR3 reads CASSRSVSGAGANVLTF. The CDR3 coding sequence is TGCGCCAGCAGCCGGAGCGTGTCGGGGGCTGGGGCCAACGTCCTGACTTTC.

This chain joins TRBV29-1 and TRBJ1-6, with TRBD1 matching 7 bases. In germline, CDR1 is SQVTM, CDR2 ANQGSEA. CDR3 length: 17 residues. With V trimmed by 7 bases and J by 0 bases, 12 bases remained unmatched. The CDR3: CSEPYSTGSSYNSPLHF. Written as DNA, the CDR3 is TGCAGCGAACCCTATTCGACAGGGAGCTCCTATAATTCACCCCTCCACTTT.

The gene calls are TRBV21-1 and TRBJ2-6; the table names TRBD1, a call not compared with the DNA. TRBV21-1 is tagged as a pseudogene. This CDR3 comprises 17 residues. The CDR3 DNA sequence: TGTGCCAGCAGCAAGGACGTTAGGGGGCCTGGGGCCAACGTCCTGACTTTC. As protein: CASSKDVRGPGANVLTF.